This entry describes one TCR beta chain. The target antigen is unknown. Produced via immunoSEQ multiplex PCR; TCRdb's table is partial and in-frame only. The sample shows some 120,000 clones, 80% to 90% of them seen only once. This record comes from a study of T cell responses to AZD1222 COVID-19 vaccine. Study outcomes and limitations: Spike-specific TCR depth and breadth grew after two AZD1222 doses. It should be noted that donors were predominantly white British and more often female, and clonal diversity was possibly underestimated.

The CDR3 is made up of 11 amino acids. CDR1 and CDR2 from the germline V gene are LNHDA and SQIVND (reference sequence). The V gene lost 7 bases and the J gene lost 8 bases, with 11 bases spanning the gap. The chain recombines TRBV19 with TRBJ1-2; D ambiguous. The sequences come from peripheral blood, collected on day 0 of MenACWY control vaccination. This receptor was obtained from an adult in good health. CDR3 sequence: CASTARTGYTF. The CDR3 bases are TGTGCCAGTACCGCTAGGACGGGCTACACCTTC.